Presented here are 21 T cell receptor beta chains from one specimen sequenced in a study of blood T cells in healthy people across ages. A second PCR of about 7 to 12 cycles used a sample-barcoded 5' primer and a J-beta primer mix. Each CDR3 protein is one row after TCRdb ran MiXCR on the 5' RACE reads. The sample gives around 940,000 distinct CDR3 sequences, 45% to 60% of which show up once; about a fifth is in the top ten. Sequenced material: blood. These receptors came from a woman aged 55-69 years in good health.

The chain links TRBV20-1 to TRBJ2-5; a weak D match, TRBD1 (6 bases). In germline, CDR1 is DFQATT, CDR2 SNEGSKA (reference sequence). This CDR3 contains 12 residues. The ends were cut back, 7 bases at V and 4 bases at J, with 13 bases in the middle. The CDR3 DNA is TGCAGTGTCGCACAGGGTCCAGAGACCCAGTACTTC. This codes for CSVAQGPETQYF.

This clonotype was detected only a few times. The V gene is TRBV30, the J gene TRBJ2-3; D is undetermined. V dropped 0 bases and J dropped 7 bases, with 5 bases sitting between them. This CDR3 spans 11 amino acids. CDR1 is GTSNPN, CDR2 SVGIG, per germline (reference sequence). The CDR3, as DNA: TGTGCCTGGAGTGTGGGCCATACGCAGTATTTT. Encoded protein: CAWSVGHTQYF.

The CDR3 DNA reads as TGCGCCAGCAAGTACGGCTCACTGAACACTGAAGCTTTCTTT. This sequence encodes CASKYGSLNTEAFF. The chain uses TRBV5-1 and TRBJ1-1; D is unresolved. The CDR3 runs 14 residues. Germline CDR1 is SGHRS and CDR2 is YFSETQ. Between the trimmed V and J ends, which lost 6 bases and 0 bases, there was a span of 12 bases.

Only a few counts were recorded for this clonotype. This CDR3 is CASSYSLDFGGTYTDTQYF. In DNA, the CDR3 is TGTGCCAGCAGTTACTCACTTGATTTTGGCGGGACCTACACAGATACGCAGTATTTT. The chain is built from TRBV6-5 and TRBJ2-3, with TRBD2 as a possible D gene (6 bases). V was clipped by 0 bases and J by 2 bases, with 21 bases between them. This CDR3 has 19 residues. Germline lookup yields CDR1 MNHEY and CDR2 SVGAGI.

This clonotype was seen at least ten times. The J gene is TRBJ2-4, the V gene TRBV20-1; maybe TRBD2 (5 bases). The ends were cut back, 5 bases at V and 1 base at J, with 9 bases in the middle. CDR1 and CDR2 from the germline V gene are DFQATT and SNEGSKA (reference sequence). The CDR3 has 13 amino acids. The CDR3 here is CSARGLAKNIQYF. Here the CDR3 DNA reads TGCAGTGCTCGAGGGCTGGCCAAAAACATTCAGTACTTC.

The chain recombines TRBV5-1 with TRBJ2-5; 8 nucleotides match TRBD1. V lost 5 bases to trimming and J lost 11 bases; unmatched junction nucleotides: 17. Germline CDR1 is SGHRS and CDR2 is YFSETQ. The CDR3 has 15 residues. This chain's CDR3 is CASSLGGQGLREQYF. For the CDR3, the DNA is TGCGCCAGCAGTCTCGGCGGACAGGGTCTGCGAGAGCAGTACTTC.

CDR3 protein: CASSLRDRIFDEQFF. The CDR3 DNA reads TGTGCCAGCAGCCTCCGGGACAGAATCTTCGATGAGCAGTTCTTC. The rearrangement uses TRBV7-8 and TRBJ2-1; 7 bases are shared with TRBD1. Trimming at V came to 5 bases and at J to 8 bases, leaving 12 bases not matched to a gene. The CDR3 totals 15 residues. Looked up from germline, CDR1 is SGHVS and CDR2 is FQNEAQ.

This clonotype turned up a few times. This chain links TRBV7-9 with TRBJ1-5; 8 bases agree with TRBD1. V shed 5 bases and J 10 bases; nucleotides not matched to a gene: 16. CDR3 length equals 16 residues. From germline, CDR1 is SEHNR and CDR2 FQNEAQ (reference sequence). The CDR3 DNA is TGTGCCAGCAGCCGTCTTCAGGGACAGGACCCACGACCCCAGCATTTT. This translates into CASSRLQGQDPRPQHF.

The chain couples TRBV4-1 to TRBJ2-1; D call uncertain. CDR1 is MGHRA and CDR2 is YSYEKL in the germline V gene. This CDR3 has 15 amino acids. V gave up 0 bases and J gave up 9 bases, with 15 bases separating them. The CDR3 spells CASSQESRSLGEQFF. The CDR3 DNA sequence: TGCGCCAGCAGCCAAGAAAGTCGGAGTCTGGGTGAGCAGTTCTTC.

The sample holds a few counts of this clonotype. At one boundary the junction diverges from the germline segment, which might be a read error. The chain links TRBV7-9 to TRBJ2-1; weak D call: TRBD2 (6 bases). This CDR3 is 14 amino acids long. The germline V gene has CDR1 SEHNR and CDR2 FQNEAQ (reference sequence). The DNA of the CDR3 is TGCGCCAGCAGCTTGGAGGGGCCGTACAATGAGCAGTTCTTC. Its protein is CASSLEGPYNEQFF. The full variable domain, in which reference TRBV7-9 and TRBJ2-1 provide the parts outside the CDR3, is DTGVSQNPRHKITKRGQNVTFRCDPISEHNRLYWYRQTLGQGPEFLTYFQNEAQLEKSRLLSDRFSAERPKGSFSTLEIQRTEQGDSAMYLCASSLEGPYNEQFFGPGTRLTVL.

The chain is built from TRBV27 and TRBJ2-7; the match to TRBD2 covers 9 bases. This CDR3 has 19 amino acids. Germline V lookup: CDR1 MNHEY, CDR2 SMNVEV (reference sequence). Trimming removed 6 bases from V and 6 bases from J; junction bases left unmatched: 24. CDR3 DNA: TGTGCCAGCAGGGAGGCCTGGTTGTTGGCGGGAGGGAAGGCCGTCGAGCAGTACTTC. This codes for CASREAWLLAGGKAVEQYF.

This clonotype has a handful of counts. The V call is TRBV7-8, the J call TRBJ1-5, with D perhaps TRBD1 (6 bases). This CDR3 has 15 residues. Per the germline V gene, CDR1 is SGHVS and CDR2 is FQNEAQ. V lost 1 base and J lost 4, with 11 bases in between. CDR3 in amino acids: CASSLGGGGNQPQHF. The DNA of the CDR3 is TGTGCCAGCAGCTTAGGGGGAGGGGGGAATCAGCCCCAGCATTTT. The whole variable domain, remainder taken from reference TRBV7-8 and TRBJ1-5, is GAGVSQSPRYKVAKRGQDVALRCDPISGHVSLFWYQQALGQGPEFLTYFQNEAQLDKSGLPSDRFFAERPEGSVSTLKIQRTQQEDSAVYLCASSLGGGGNQPQHFGDGTRLSIL.

This rearrangement joins TRBV29-1 to TRBJ1-2, with D maybe TRBD1 (5 bases). Looked up from germline, CDR1 is SQVTM and CDR2 is ANQGSEA. This CDR3 contains 13 residues. V was clipped by 1 base and J by 2 bases, with 8 bases between them. The CDR3 DNA reads as TGCAGCGTTGAAGCAGGGTTCAACTATGGCTACACCTTC. Protein sequence: CSVEAGFNYGYTF.

The chain uses TRBV11-3 and TRBJ2-3; D remains unclear. Germline-derived CDR1 and CDR2 are SGHNT and YENEEA. The CDR3 loop spans 13 amino acids. The V and J ends lost 0 bases and 4 bases respectively, with 5 bases between them. CDR3 in amino acids: CASSLDPSDTQYF. The CDR3 region has the DNA TGTGCCAGCAGCTTAGATCCATCAGATACGCAGTATTTT.

This clonotype has a handful of counts. This chain links TRBV27 with TRBJ2-7, with TRBD1 as a possible D gene (6 bases). Germline-derived CDR1 and CDR2 are MNHEY and SMNVEV (reference sequence). This CDR3 has 15 amino acids. V dropped 6 bases and J dropped 1 base, with 16 bases sitting between them. The CDR3 DNA is TGTGCCAGCAGGACAGCCCAAGGGGGTTCCTACGAGCAGTACTTC. This translates into CASRTAQGGSYEQYF.

V is TRBV13 and J is TRBJ2-4; TRBD1 is a possible D gene (5 bases). Trimming left V 5 bases short and J 0 bases short, with 14 bases between. The CDR3 sequence is 16 residues long. Germline-derived CDR1 and CDR2 are PRHDT and FYEKMQ (reference sequence). CDR3: CASSGTGQRAKNIQYF. In DNA, the CDR3 is TGTGCCAGCAGCGGAACAGGCCAGAGAGCCAAAAACATTCAGTACTTC.

The V gene is TRBV28, the J gene TRBJ2-1; D call uncertain. V shed 6 bases and J shed 5 bases, with 17 bases lying between them. Germline V CDR1 and CDR2: MDHEN, SYDVKM. The CDR3 extends over 15 amino acids. The DNA of the CDR3 is TGTGCCAGCAGCCCCCCGATAGGGCCCGACAATGAGCAGTTCTTC. Translated, it gives CASSPPIGPDNEQFF.

The chain is built from TRBV9 and TRBJ1-2; TRBD1 might be the D (5 bases). The CDR3 runs 14 residues. Germline assignment: CDR1 SGDLS and CDR2 YYNGEE. Trimming stripped 6 bases from V and 0 bases from J, with 12 bases between. The CDR3 region has the DNA TGTGCCAGCACCCGGGACGGAGCTAACTATGGCTACACCTTC. Translated: CASTRDGANYGYTF.

The chain employs TRBV4-1 and TRBJ2-7; 9 bases agree with TRBD1. The V gene's germline CDR1 is MGHRA and CDR2 YSYEKL. The CDR3 is 16 amino acids. V lost 4 bases, J lost 1 base, and 8 bases stayed unmatched. CDR3 sequence (DNA): TGCGCCAGCAGCCTGGACGGGACAGGGCGTTCCTACGAGCAGTACTTC. It translates to CASSLDGTGRSYEQYF.

The chain recombines TRBV27 with TRBJ1-5; D ambiguous. CDR1 is MNHEY, CDR2 SMNVEV, per germline (reference sequence). V gave up 5 bases and J gave up 7 bases, with 15 bases separating them. The CDR3 length is 14 residues. CDR3 in amino acids: CASSVKGFRQPQHF. The CDR3, as DNA: TGTGCCAGCAGTGTAAAAGGGTTCAGGCAGCCCCAGCATTTT.

This clonotype was detected only a few times. This sequence joins TRBV7-9 and TRBJ2-1; D is possibly TRBD2 (5 bases). V was shortened by 0 bases and J by 2 bases, with 11 bases between the two germline ends. The length of the CDR3 is 16 residues. Per germline, CDR1 SEHNR and CDR2 FQNEAQ (reference sequence). The CDR3 loop is CASSLAGLATYNEQFF. CDR3 DNA sequence: TGTGCCAGCAGCTTAGCAGGACTCGCCACCTACAATGAGCAGTTCTTC.